The 29 T cell receptor beta chains reported below all come from one sample, sequenced in a study of cytomegalovirus exposure and HLA in healthy donors. The PCR ran on 60 Vbeta and 13 Jbeta primers. Repertoires were generated with immunoSEQ multiplex PCR, while TCRdb's copy carries only in-frame clones and drops some. The sample consists of 93,000 or so clones, roughly 81% of them appearing once. The specimen was PBMCs. These receptors were taken from a woman aged 18-29 years in good health and CMV-seropositive.

J is TRBJ2-7 and V is TRBV7-9; 10 bases are shared with TRBD2. The CDR3 consists of 15 residues. Trimming removed 5 bases from V and 2 bases from J; junction bases left unmatched: 6. Germline V gene data show CDR1 as SEHNR and CDR2 as FQNEAQ (reference sequence). This CDR3 reads CASSDSGRPTYEQYF. The DNA of the CDR3 is TGTGCCAGCAGCGATAGCGGGAGGCCTACCTACGAGCAGTACTTC.

The CDR3 DNA follows: TGTGCCAGCAGATCGGACAGGGTTAGCTCACCCCTCCACTTT. This gives the protein CASRSDRVSSPLHF. The J gene is TRBJ1-6, the V gene TRBV2; 8 bases are a match to TRBD1. V trimming: 6 bases; J trimming: 10 bases; junction bases outside the gene matches: 8. This CDR3 is 14 amino acids long. CDR1 and CDR2 from the germline V gene are SNHLY and FYNNEI.

In its sample, this clone was seen once. V is TRBV6-1 and J is TRBJ2-1, with D perhaps matching TRBD2 (5 bases). The V gene's germline CDR1 is MNHNS and CDR2 SASEGT. Trimming removed 1 base from V and 15 bases from J, with 16 bases in between. CDR3 length: 13 residues. The CDR3: CASSEEWRPNRFF. The CDR3 DNA is TGTGCCAGCAGTGAAGAGTGGAGGCCTAATCGGTTCTTC.

J is TRBJ1-5 and V is TRBV4-1, with a possible D match to TRBD1 (5 bases). Trimming removed 2 bases at V and 7 bases at J, with 21 bases between. Germline CDR1 reads MGHRA; CDR2 reads YSYEKL. This CDR3 region has 17 residues. The CDR3 sequence: CASSQWQGKMREQPQHF. CDR3 nucleotides: TGCGCCAGCAGCCAATGGCAGGGCAAAATGCGGGAGCAGCCCCAGCATTTT.

The gene calls are TRBV28 and TRBJ2-7; 7 positions match TRBD1. CDR1 is MDHEN and CDR2 is SYDVKM in the germline V gene. Trimming at V came to 6 bases and at J to 3 bases, leaving 8 bases not matched to a gene. CDR3 length: 14 residues. The CDR3 loop reads CASSDSGTVYEQYF. CDR3 DNA sequence: TGTGCCAGCAGCGACTCCGGGACAGTCTACGAGCAGTACTTC.

This sequence joins TRBV7-8 and TRBJ2-7; D is uncertain. V lost 1 base to trimming and J lost 7 bases, with 5 bases between them. The CDR3 runs 11 residues. Germline V gene data show CDR1 as SGHVS and CDR2 as FQNEAQ. In DNA form, the CDR3 reads TGTGCCAGCAGCTTAGTGAGTGAGCAGTACTTC. Translation: CASSLVSEQYF.

This clone showed up just a few times. The CDR3 region is CAWSGDISGEAFF. In DNA, the CDR3 is TGTGCCTGGAGTGGGGACATTTCGGGTGAAGCTTTCTTT. The gene calls are TRBV30 and TRBJ1-1, with D maybe TRBD1 (6 bases). CDR3 length: 13 amino acids. In germline, CDR1 is GTSNPN, CDR2 SVGIG (reference sequence). The V end lost 1 base, the J end lost 7 bases, and 13 bases lay between the germline ends.

The J gene is TRBJ1-2, the V gene TRBV4-1, with D perhaps matching TRBD1 (6 bases). CDR1 is MGHRA, CDR2 YSYEKL, per germline. Trimming stripped 4 bases from V and 6 bases from J, with 18 bases between. The CDR3 runs to 15 residues. The CDR3 DNA follows: TGCGCCAGCAGCCTCTCCTCGACAGGACTTAATGGCTACACCTTC. Its protein product is CASSLSSTGLNGYTF.

The chain joins TRBV5-4 to TRBJ2-5, with a possible D match to TRBD2 (5 bases). Germline values: CDR1 SGHNT, CDR2 YYREEE (reference sequence). There are 13 residues in the CDR3. Trimming removed 6 bases at V and 4 bases at J, with 13 bases between. CDR3 loop: CASTDTRRETQYF. CDR3 in DNA: TGTGCCAGCACCGATACTAGGAGAGAGACCCAGTACTTC.

V and J are TRBV5-4 and TRBJ2-3, with TRBD2 identical over 11 bases. The V gene's germline CDR1 is SGHNT and CDR2 YYREEE (reference sequence). Trimming at V came to 7 bases and at J to 5 bases, leaving 6 bases not matched to a gene. The CDR3 length is 14 residues. This chain's CDR3 is CASQLAGVRDTQYF. The DNA of the CDR3 is TGTGCCAGCCAACTAGCGGGAGTAAGAGATACGCAGTATTTT.

This chain links TRBV5-4 with TRBJ1-6, with 11 bases lining up with TRBD1. The CDR3 is made up of 15 amino acids. CDR1 and CDR2 from the germline V gene are SGHNT and YYREEE (reference sequence). The J segment lost 9 bases and the V segment lost 3 bases, leaving 5 bases of the junction unmatched. The CDR3 region is CASSSGQGARSPLHF. Here the CDR3 DNA reads TGTGCCAGCAGCTCCGGACAGGGGGCGCGTTCACCCCTCCACTTT.

The chain recombines TRBV27 with TRBJ1-5, with a weak D call TRBD1 (6 bases). Germline CDR1 and CDR2: MNHEY and SMNVEV (reference sequence). The CDR3 spans 15 residues. Trimming left V 6 bases short and J 3 bases short, with 15 bases between. CDR3 bases: TGTGCCAGCAGAAAATCGACAGGTTTCAATCAGCCCCAGCATTTT. Encoded protein: CASRKSTGFNQPQHF.

The chain uses TRBV5-1 and TRBJ2-1; the match to TRBD2 covers 7 bases. Germline CDR1 and CDR2: SGHRS and YFSETQ. J was trimmed by 8 bases and V by 0 bases; bases with no gene match: 17. This CDR3 is 18 amino acids long. CDR3 DNA: TGCGCCAGCAGCTTGGTATTCCCCCTAGGGAGGGGTGGGGATGAGCAGTTCTTC. Amino acids: CASSLVFPLGRGGDEQFF.

The CDR3 DNA is TGTGCCAGCAGGCAGGACAGCCCGATGAACACTGAAGCTTTCTTT. As protein: CASRQDSPMNTEAFF. V and J are TRBV27 and TRBJ1-1; possible D gene TRBD1, 6 bases. CDR1 is MNHEY, CDR2 SMNVEV, per germline (reference sequence). V lost 6 bases, J lost 0 bases, and 14 bases lay in between. The CDR3 extends over 15 amino acids.

V and J are TRBV19 and TRBJ1-3, with D uncertain. Trimming stripped 3 bases from V and 5 bases from J, with 8 bases between. CDR3 size: 13 residues. The V gene's germline CDR1 is LNHDA and CDR2 SQIVND (reference sequence). CDR3 sequence (DNA): TGTGCCAGTAGTATGGAGAGGAGAAACACCATATATTTT. This gives the protein CASSMERRNTIYF.

The J gene is TRBJ2-7, the V gene TRBV5-1; 12 bases match TRBD2. Germline V lookup: CDR1 SGHRS, CDR2 YFSETQ. This CDR3 has 16 residues. V was clipped by 4 bases and J by 5 bases; unmatched bases: 10. This CDR3 is CASSTPGLAGFNEQYF. The CDR3 nucleotides read TGCGCCAGCAGCACGCCGGGACTAGCGGGCTTCAACGAGCAGTACTTC.

V usage is TRBV9 and J usage is TRBJ2-1, with 8 bases lining up with TRBD2. CDR3 length: 17 amino acids. From germline, CDR1 is SGDLS and CDR2 YYNGEE. Trimming cost V 4 bases and J 5 bases; bases outside gene matches: 14. For the CDR3, the DNA is TGTGCCAGCAGCTCCTATCAGACCGGGACTAGGAACAATGAGCAGTTCTTC. It is translated as CASSSYQTGTRNNEQFF. Together with reference TRBV9 and TRBJ2-1, the CDR3 gives the full variable domain: DSGVTQTPKHLITATGQRVTLRCSPRSGDLSVYWYQQSLDQGLQFLIQYYNGEERAKGNILERFSAQQFPDLHSELNLSSLELGDSALYFCASSSYQTGTRNNEQFFGPGTRLTVL.

This chain uses TRBV25-1 with TRBJ2-7, with 11 bases that match TRBD2. Germline-derived CDR1 and CDR2 are MGHDK and SYGVNS. The CDR3 runs to 15 residues. With 4 bases clipped from V and 3 bases from J, the junction kept 5 bases outside the gene matches. CDR3 sequence (DNA): TGTGCCAGCAGTGTACGCCTAGCGGGAGGCTACGAGCAGTACTTC. Amino acids: CASSVRLAGGYEQYF.

The chain combines TRBV7-3 with TRBJ2-3; D is ambiguous. CDR1 SGHTA and CDR2 FQGTGA come from the germline V gene. This CDR3 is 13 amino acids long. Trimming took 2 bases from V and 0 from J, leaving 3 bases between them. The CDR3 coding sequence is TGTGCCAGCAGCTTACTAAGCACAGATACGCAGTATTTT. It yields the protein CASSLLSTDTQYF. Looking up the rest from reference TRBV7-3 and TRBJ2-3 gives the full variable domain: GAGVSQTPSNKVTEKGKYVELRCDPISGHTALYWYRQSLGQGPEFLIYFQGTGAADDSGLPNDRFFAVRPEGSVSTLKIQRTERGDSAVYLCASSLLSTDTQYFGPGTRLTVL.

J is TRBJ2-7 and V is TRBV6-5; TRBD1 aligns across 10 bases. Trimming removed 8 bases from V and 5 bases from J; junction bases left unmatched: 12. CDR1 and CDR2 (germline): MNHEY, SVGAGI. The CDR3 is 15 amino acids. The CDR3 region is CASDPGTGVINEQYF. The CDR3, as DNA: TGTGCCAGCGATCCGGGGACAGGGGTAATCAACGAGCAGTACTTC.

The rearrangement links TRBV7-9 to TRBJ2-3, with TRBD2 as a possible D gene (5 bases). The CDR3 has 16 amino acids. The germline V and J ends were trimmed by 1 base and 4 bases, with 15 bases remaining between them. Germline CDR1 SEHNR, CDR2 FQNEAQ (reference sequence). The chain's CDR3 is CASSLGLTLKPDTQYF. The CDR3 DNA is TGTGCCAGCAGCTTAGGACTAACTCTAAAACCAGATACGCAGTATTTT.

This chain connects TRBV6-1 to TRBJ1-1; D possibly corresponds to TRBD1 (5 bases). Trimming took 1 base from V and 3 from J, leaving 12 bases between them. This CDR3 spans 15 amino acids. Germline V gives CDR1 MNHNS, CDR2 SASEGT. The DNA of the CDR3 is TGTGCCAGCAGTGAAGTCCAGGGCCGGTACACTGAAGCTTTCTTT. This codes for CASSEVQGRYTEAFF.

The rearrangement joins TRBV2 to TRBJ2-1; D unresolved. This CDR3 spans 13 amino acids. V shed 7 bases and J shed 0 bases, with 7 bases lying between them. In germline, CDR1 is SNHLY, CDR2 FYNNEI. CDR3 coding DNA: TGTGCCAGCATCGGTCTCTCCTACAATGAGCAGTTCTTC. This translates into CASIGLSYNEQFF.

The chain joins TRBV7-8 to TRBJ2-1, with 7 positions matching TRBD1. V was pared by 5 bases and J by 5 bases, with 9 bases of the junction left unmatched. This CDR3 is built from 15 residues. CDR1 SGHVS and CDR2 FQNEAQ come from the germline V gene. The CDR3 region has the DNA TGTGCCAGCAGCGGAGACAGGGCATTTAACAATGAGCAGTTCTTC. This translates into CASSGDRAFNNEQFF.

The rearrangement uses TRBV19 and TRBJ2-7; maybe TRBD2 (6 bases). Trimming removed 3 bases from V and 0 bases from J, with 9 bases in between. From germline, CDR1 is LNHDA and CDR2 SQIVND (reference sequence). The CDR3 consists of 14 residues. This CDR3 is CASSIRRGSYEQYF. CDR3 nucleotides: TGTGCCAGTAGTATTCGGAGGGGCTCCTACGAGCAGTACTTC.

J is TRBJ2-6 and V is TRBV15; D is perhaps TRBD1 (5 bases). V shed 3 bases and J shed 2 bases, with 17 bases lying between them. Germline loops: CDR1 LNHNV, CDR2 YYDKDF (reference sequence). The CDR3 extends over 18 amino acids. In DNA, the CDR3 is TGTGCCACCAGCAGCCACCCACCTCGGACACCTGGGGCCAACGTCCTGACTTTC. It specifies CATSSHPPRTPGANVLTF.

DNA of the CDR3: TGTGCCAGCAGTTACCCCGGGACAGGCCAAGAGACCCAGTACTTC. Residues: CASSYPGTGQETQYF. The genes are TRBV6-5 and TRBJ2-5; TRBD1 matches 8 bases. The V segment lost 2 bases and the J segment 1 base; nucleotides outside the gene matches: 3. There are 15 residues in the CDR3. CDR1 is MNHEY and CDR2 is SVGAGI in the germline V gene.

This chain uses TRBV2 with TRBJ2-7, with 9 bases that match TRBD1. The CDR3 sequence is 14 residues long. Germline V gene sequence: CDR1 SNHLY, CDR2 FYNNEI. Losses at the gene ends were 6 bases for V and 4 bases for J; bases not matched to a gene: 7. The CDR3 region has the DNA TGTGCCAGCAGAACGGAACAGGGGGCGTACGAGCAGTACTTC. Translating it yields CASRTEQGAYEQYF.

This chain links TRBV6-1 with TRBJ2-3, with TRBD2 matching 8 bases. This CDR3 has 16 residues. V lost 1 base to trimming and J lost 2 bases; unmatched junction nucleotides: 5. The germline V gene has CDR1 MNHNS and CDR2 SASEGT. CDR3 amino acids: CASSEGLASNTDTQYF. In DNA form, the CDR3 reads TGTGCCAGCAGTGAAGGACTAGCGAGCAACACAGATACGCAGTATTTT.